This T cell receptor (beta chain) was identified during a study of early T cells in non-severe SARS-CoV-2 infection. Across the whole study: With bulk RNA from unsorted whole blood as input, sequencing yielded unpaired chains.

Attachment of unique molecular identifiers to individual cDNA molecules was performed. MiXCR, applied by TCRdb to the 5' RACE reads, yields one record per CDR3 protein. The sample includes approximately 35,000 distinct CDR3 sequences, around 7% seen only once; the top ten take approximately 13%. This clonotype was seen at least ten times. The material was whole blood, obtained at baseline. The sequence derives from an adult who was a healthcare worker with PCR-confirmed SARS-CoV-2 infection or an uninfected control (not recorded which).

The CDR3 DNA reads TGTGCCAGCAGTTTGTCCGGGGCTGGGGCCAACGTCCTGACTTTC. Residues: CASSLSGAGANVLTF. The V call is TRBV28, the J call TRBJ2-6, with D possibly being TRBD2 (5 bases). The CDR3 extends over 15 amino acids. V dropped 3 bases and J dropped 2 bases, with 8 bases sitting between them. Germline values: CDR1 MDHEN, CDR2 SYDVKM.